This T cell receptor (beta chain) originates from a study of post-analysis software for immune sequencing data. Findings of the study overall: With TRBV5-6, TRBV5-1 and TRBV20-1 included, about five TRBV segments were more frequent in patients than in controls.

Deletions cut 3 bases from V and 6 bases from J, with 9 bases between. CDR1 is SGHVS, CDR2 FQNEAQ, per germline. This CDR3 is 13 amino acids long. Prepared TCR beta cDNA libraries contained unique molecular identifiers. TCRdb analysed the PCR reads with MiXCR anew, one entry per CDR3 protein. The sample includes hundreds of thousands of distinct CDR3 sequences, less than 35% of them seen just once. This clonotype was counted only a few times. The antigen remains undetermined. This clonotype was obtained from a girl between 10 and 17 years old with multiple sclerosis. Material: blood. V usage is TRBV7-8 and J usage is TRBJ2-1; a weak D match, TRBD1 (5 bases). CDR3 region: CASSFGRANEQFF. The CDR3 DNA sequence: TGTGCCAGCAGCTTTGGCAGGGCCAATGAGCAGTTCTTC.